This section outlines one T cell receptor (beta chain) sequence together with its context. Its antigen is still unknown. The data originate from a study of T cells after yellow fever vaccination. Synthesis of TCR cDNA relied on 5'RACE template switching, which attached a universal primer site and UMIs. TCRdb reprocessed the 5' RACE reads via MiXCR and lists one record per CDR3 protein. The profile covers over 110,000 distinct CDR3 sequences, with more than 6% appearing a single time and approximately 0.78% taken by the ten largest. Trimming removed 3 bases at V and 6 bases at J, with 18 bases between. The V gene's germline CDR1 is SGHRS and CDR2 YFSETQ. The CDR3 length is 15 residues. Whole-study results and caveats: Relatively few clonotypes were ones that appeared in both CD4 and CD8 compartments. Abundant contaminating clonotypes from the bulk population could appear in FACS-sorted repertoires. Secondary responses were weaker yet peaked faster, day 5 versus 15.

V gene TRBV5-1 combines with J gene TRBJ1-2; D remains ambiguous. Sequenced material: CD4+ T cells sorted from PBMCs, taken 5 days after the yellow fever booster vaccination. This receptor was identified in a man aged 25 to 40 who received the YFV17D yellow fever vaccine. DNA of the CDR3: TGCGCCAGCAGCTCTACGACCCCCTGGCAGGATGGCTACACCTTC. Translated: CASSSTTPWQDGYTF.